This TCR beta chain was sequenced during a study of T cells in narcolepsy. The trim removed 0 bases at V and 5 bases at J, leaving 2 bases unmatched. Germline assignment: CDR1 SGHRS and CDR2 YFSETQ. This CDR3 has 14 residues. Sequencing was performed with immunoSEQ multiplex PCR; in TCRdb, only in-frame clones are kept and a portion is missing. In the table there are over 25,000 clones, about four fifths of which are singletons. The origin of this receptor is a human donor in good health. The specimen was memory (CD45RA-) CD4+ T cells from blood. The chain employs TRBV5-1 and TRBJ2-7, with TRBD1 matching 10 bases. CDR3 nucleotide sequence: TGCGCCAGCAGCTTGGGACAGGGGGCCAACGAGCAGTACTTC. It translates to CASSLGQGANEQYF.